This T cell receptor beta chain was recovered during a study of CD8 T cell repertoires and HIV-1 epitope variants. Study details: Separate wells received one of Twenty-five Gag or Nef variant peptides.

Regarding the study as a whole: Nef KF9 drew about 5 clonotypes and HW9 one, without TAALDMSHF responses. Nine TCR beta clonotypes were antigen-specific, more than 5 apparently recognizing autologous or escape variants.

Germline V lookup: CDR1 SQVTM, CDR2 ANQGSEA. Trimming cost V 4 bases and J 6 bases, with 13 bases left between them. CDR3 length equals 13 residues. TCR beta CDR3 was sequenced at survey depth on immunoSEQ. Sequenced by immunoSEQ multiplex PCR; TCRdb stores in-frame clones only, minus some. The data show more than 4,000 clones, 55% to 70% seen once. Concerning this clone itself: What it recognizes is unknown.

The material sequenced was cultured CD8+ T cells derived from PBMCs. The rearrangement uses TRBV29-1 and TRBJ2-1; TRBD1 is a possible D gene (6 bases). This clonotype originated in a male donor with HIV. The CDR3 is CSVVHRDGNEQFF. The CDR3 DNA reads TGCAGCGTTGTCCACAGGGACGGCAATGAGCAGTTCTTC.